Following are 2 T cell receptor beta chains from one sample sequenced in a study of T cells in women clearing cervical HPV infection. Only in-frame clones appear in the TCRdb table, and some are missing; sequencing was by immunoSEQ multiplex PCR. The table lists 45,000 to 55,000 clones. Sequenced material: blood buffy coat. These receptors all stem from a woman between 18 and 70 years old with a cervical HPV16 infection that either progressed to CIN3+ or cleared (not recorded which).

As concerns this clone: With the read ending 3 residues before the CDR3 end, the germline J gene is used to fill in that end. The V and J genes are TRBV15 and TRBJ1-6, with 8 bases fitting TRBD1. This CDR3 comprises 15 residues. With V trimmed by 0 bases and J by 6 bases, 1 base remained unmatched. CDR1 is LNHNV, CDR2 YYDKDF, per germline (reference sequence). CDR3 region: CATSREQGGNSPLHF. The CDR3 bases that were read are TGTGCCACCAGCAGAGAACAGGGGGGTAATTCACCC.

A word on this clone: The read finishes 3 residues shy of the CDR3 end, and the germline J gene is used to complete it. This sequence joins TRBV19 and TRBJ1-3, with 8 bases lining up with TRBD1. CDR3 length: 16 amino acids. CDR1 and CDR2 (germline): LNHDA, SQIVND (reference sequence). The J segment lost 0 bases and the V segment lost 5 bases, leaving 6 bases of the junction unmatched. Incomplete CDR3 DNA: TGTGCCAGTAGTGCCCACAGGGGGAACTCTGGAAACACC. This codes for CASSAHRGNSGNT. The CDR3, in full, reads CASSAHRGNSGNTIYF.